A single sample gave rise to the 5 T cell receptor beta chains below, sequenced in a study of long-term antiretroviral therapy in people with HIV. The assay, immunoSEQ v3.0, was run at survey level. Data came from immunoSEQ multiplex PCR; TCRdb stores just in-frame clones and leaves some out. The table shows fewer than 20,000 clones, with approximately 82% occurring only once. The source material was unsorted PBMCs, sampled 0.3 years before starting antiretroviral therapy. These receptors all stem from a man aged 50 or older with HIV.

The chain uses TRBV5-3 and TRBJ2-1; 9 bases align to TRBD1. TRBV5-3 is an ORF, with its function uncertain. The CDR3 is 16 residues long. V dropped 4 bases and J dropped 5; count of bases not matched to a gene: 10. Here the CDR3 reads CARSLRQGVKNNEQFF. As DNA, the CDR3 is TGTGCCAGAAGCCTACGACAGGGGGTGAAAAACAATGAGCAGTTCTTC.

The chain uses TRBV27 and TRBJ1-6; D is perhaps TRBD1 (5 bases). CDR3 length: 16 amino acids. Germline CDR1 MNHEY, CDR2 SMNVEV (reference sequence). Trimming stripped 0 bases from V and 1 base from J, with 7 bases between. For the CDR3, the DNA is TGTGCCAGCAGTTTATCGGGGGGGTCCTATAATTCACCCCTCCACTTT. Its protein is CASSLSGGSYNSPLHF.

This chain joins TRBV6-5 and TRBJ1-1; D perhaps matches TRBD1 (6 bases). V lost 0 bases to trimming and J lost 6 bases, with 17 bases between them. Germline V gene lookup returns CDR1 MNHEY and CDR2 SVGAGI. This CDR3 region has 16 residues. CDR3 nucleotides: TGTGCCAGCAGTTACTCGATGACAGGTACGGAGGCTGAAGCTTTCTTT. Translated, it gives CASSYSMTGTEAEAFF.

The CDR3 spells CSATVNTEAFF. CDR3 nucleotide sequence: TGCAGTGCTACAGTGAACACTGAAGCTTTCTTT. The chain employs TRBV20-1 and TRBJ1-1; D not certain. V shed 4 bases and J shed 0 bases, with 3 bases lying between them. Germline V CDR1 and CDR2: DFQATT, SNEGSKA (reference sequence). The CDR3 has 11 residues.

The chain has TRBV18 and TRBJ2-5; D not resolved. Germline values: CDR1 KGHSH, CDR2 LQKENI. Trimming pared 0 bases from V and 5 bases from J, leaving 4 bases between. The CDR3 has 12 residues. CDR3 coding DNA: TGTGCCAGCTCACCACCAGGGGAGACCCAGTACTTC. It yields the protein CASSPPGETQYF.